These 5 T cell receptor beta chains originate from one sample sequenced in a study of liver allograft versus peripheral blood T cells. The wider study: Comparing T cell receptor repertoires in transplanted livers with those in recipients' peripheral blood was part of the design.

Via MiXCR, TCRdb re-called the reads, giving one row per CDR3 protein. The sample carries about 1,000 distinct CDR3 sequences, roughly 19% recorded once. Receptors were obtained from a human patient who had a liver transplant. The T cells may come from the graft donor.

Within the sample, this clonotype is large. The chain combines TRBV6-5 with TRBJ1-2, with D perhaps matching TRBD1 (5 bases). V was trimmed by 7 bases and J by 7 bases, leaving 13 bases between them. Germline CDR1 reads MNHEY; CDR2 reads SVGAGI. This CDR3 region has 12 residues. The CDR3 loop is CASIGTAGGYTF. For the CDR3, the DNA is TGTGCCAGCATCGGGACGGCGGGTGGCTACACCTTC.

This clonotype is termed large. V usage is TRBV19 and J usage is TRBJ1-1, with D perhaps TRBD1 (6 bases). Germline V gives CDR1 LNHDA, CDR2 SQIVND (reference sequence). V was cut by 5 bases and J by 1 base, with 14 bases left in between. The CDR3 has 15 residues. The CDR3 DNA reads TGTGCCAGTAGTTCCTGGGGGCGCGGGAACACTGAAGCTTTCTTT. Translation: CASSSWGRGNTEAFF.

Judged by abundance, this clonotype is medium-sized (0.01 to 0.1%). In DNA form, the CDR3 reads TGTGCCAGCAGCTTATTCCGAGTGGGGACAGGGGTTTCCGAGCAGTACTTC. This sequence encodes CASSLFRVGTGVSEQYF. The chain carries TRBV7-9 and TRBJ2-7; TRBD1 matches at 10 bases. The V segment lost 2 bases and the J segment 6 bases; nucleotides outside the gene matches: 13. The CDR3 totals 17 residues. CDR1 SEHNR and CDR2 FQNEAQ come from the germline V gene (reference sequence).

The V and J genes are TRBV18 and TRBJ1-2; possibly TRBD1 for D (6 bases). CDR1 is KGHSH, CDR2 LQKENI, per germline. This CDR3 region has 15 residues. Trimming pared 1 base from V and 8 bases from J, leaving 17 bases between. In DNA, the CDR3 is TGTGCCAGCTCACCACTCGGCGGGGGGGCGCAGGGCTACACCTTC. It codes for CASSPLGGGAQGYTF.

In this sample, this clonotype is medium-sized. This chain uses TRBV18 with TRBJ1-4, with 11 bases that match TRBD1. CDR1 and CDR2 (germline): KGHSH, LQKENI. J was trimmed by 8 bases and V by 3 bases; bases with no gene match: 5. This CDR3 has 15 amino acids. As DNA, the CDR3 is TGTGCCAGCTCACCCCTGGGACAGGGGGACGAAAAACTGTTTTTT. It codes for CASSPLGQGDEKLFF.